The clone carrying this TCR beta chain was found a few times. The antigen remains unidentified. In germline, CDR1 is MNHEY, CDR2 SVGEGT. The CDR3 spans 14 residues. Trimming removed 8 bases from V and 6 bases from J; junction bases left unmatched: 10. This specimen comes from a study of response to subunit inactivated influenza vaccine. Each CDR3 protein gets one entry after TCRdb re-called the RT-PCR reads with MiXCR. This sample yields fewer than 700,000 distinct CDR3 sequences, of which roughly 13% are seen a single time; around 12% belongs to the top ten. Study-level points and caveats: The authors offered the suggestion that each seasonal influenza vaccination recruits few new T cells.

The sequence derives from a man aged 50 or older who received an inactivated influenza vaccine. This chain connects TRBV6-2 or TRBV6-3 to TRBJ2-3, with 8 positions matching TRBD2. Source: PBMCs from blood, taken about 40 days after vaccination. The CDR3: CASGPSGLRDTQYF. CDR3 coding DNA: TGTGCCAGCGGACCTAGCGGGCTTCGGGATACGCAGTATTTT.